The 2 T cell receptor beta chains below all came from one sample that was sequenced in a study of T cell responses to AZD1222 COVID-19 vaccine. TCRdb's copy holds only in-frame clones and misses some; the assay was immunoSEQ multiplex PCR. The table includes roughly 130,000 clones, 88% detected once. Here the sequenced sample was peripheral blood, taken on day 0 of AZD1222 vaccination. Receptor source: an adult in good health.

This chain links TRBV5-6 with TRBJ2-2, with D possibly being TRBD1 (6 bases). V was clipped by 4 bases and J by 6 bases, with 19 bases between them. Germline V gene data show CDR1 as SGHDT and CDR2 as YYEEEE. The CDR3 loop spans 16 amino acids. In DNA form, the CDR3 reads TGTGCCAGCAGCACTGACAGGCAAGAGAGAGCCGGGGAGCTGTTTTTT. This gives the protein CASSTDRQERAGELFF.

V gene TRBV24-1 combines with J gene TRBJ2-7; D is ambiguous. With 1 base removed from V and 2 bases from J, the gap between germline ends came to 11 bases. Germline assignment: CDR1 KGHDR and CDR2 SFDVKD. The CDR3 spans 15 residues. The CDR3 bases are TGTGCCACCAGTGATTTACTCAAGCGCCCCTACGAGCAGTACTTC. This sequence encodes CATSDLLKRPYEQYF.